This T cell receptor beta chain was identified during a study of blood T cell repertoires in COVID-19. Study information: Sites in the United States, Italy and Spain provided acute and convalescent COVID-19 samples. PBMCs, B-cell-depleted T cells, or T cells were the source of the cDNA or gDNA that made up the material.

How the authors handled the data: Scientists estimated how many nucleated cells there were by amplifying reference gene primers. TCRdb's table, derived via immunoSEQ multiplex PCR, lists solely in-frame clones and lacks some. D and trimming come from the DNA, and the V and J calls and clone size come from that table. The profile shows 55,000 to 75,000 clones, 80% of them singletons. Germline CDR1 SGHRS, CDR2 YFSETQ. Germline trimming cut 4 bases from V and 8 bases from J; bases unmatched to any gene: 9. This CDR3 has 14 amino acids. The sequencing sample was made of peripheral blood. The TCR sequence derives from a man aged 65-85 years who had recovered from COVID-19. The V gene is TRBV5-1, the J gene TRBJ2-1; 7 bases map to TRBD1. The CDR3 region is CASSPGTVDHEQFF. CDR3 DNA: TGCGCCAGCAGCCCTGGGACAGTTGACCATGAGCAGTTCTTC. The complete variable domain, with remaining parts taken from reference TRBV5-1 and TRBJ2-1, reads KAGVTQTPRYLIKTRGQQVTLSCSPISGHRSVSWYQQTPGQGLQFLFEYFSETQRNKGNFPGRFSGRQFSNSRSEMNVSTLELGDSALYLCASSPGTVDHEQFFGPGTRLTVL.